The source of this T cell receptor (beta chain) is a study of T cell repertoires in cytomegalovirus infection. About the research overall: An indication of both CMV infection and matching HLA type came from public TCR beta signatures.

Trimming removed 3 bases at V and 2 bases at J, with 14 bases between. The CDR3 has 16 amino acids. Germline V gene sequence: CDR1 SEHNR, CDR2 FQNEAQ (reference sequence). Each CDR3 protein gets one entry after TCRdb re-called the reads with MiXCR. The sample consists of fewer than 400,000 distinct CDR3 sequences, around a sixth of them appearing once. This clonotype appeared many times. The receptor comes from a human donor in good health (CMV status not recorded). Some clones in this sample may be carry-over from other donors' samples. V is TRBV7-9 and J is TRBJ2-1; D possibly matches TRBD1 or TRBD2 (6 bases each). Sample: PBMCs. CDR3 protein: CASSFTHREAYNEQFF. CDR3 sequence (DNA): TGTGCCAGCAGCTTTACCCACAGGGAGGCCTACAATGAGCAGTTCTTC.